Each of the 13 T cell receptor beta chains below was sequenced from the same sample in a study of T-cell memory formation after mild COVID-19 (dated by TCRdb to about 2021). The library relied on 5' RACE. Sequencer: Illumina NovaSeq 6000. TCRdb applied fastp at Q25 and MiXCR to the public reads, then kept only in-frame beta chains. Records with the same CDR3 protein are collapsed into one entry carrying the most frequent genes and DNA. Across this sample there are 45,000 to 55,000 distinct CDR3 sequences, with around 9.7% seen only once. Together, the top ten hold roughly 10% of the sample. The specimen sequenced was PBMCs or a T cell subset sorted from them (not recorded which). The receptors here all came from an adult woman who had mild COVID-19 (a few samples of this study predate the infection). The sample titles of this study are shuffled in the database, so cell type and time point are left out; the donor was told from shared clones.

Many counts were recorded for this clonotype. The chain links TRBV15 to TRBJ1-5; 9 nucleotides line up with TRBD1. The CDR3 runs 17 residues. Germline trimming cut 5 bases from V and 5 bases from J; bases unmatched to any gene: 13. In germline, CDR1 is LNHNV, CDR2 YYDKDF (reference sequence). The CDR3 loop is CATSRKGSGTGHQPQHF. As DNA, the CDR3 is TGTGCCACCAGCCGAAAAGGATCCGGGACAGGGCATCAGCCCCAGCATTTT.

This chain links TRBV5-1 with TRBJ1-3; tentative D call: TRBD1 (5 bases). Germline V gene data show CDR1 as SGHRS and CDR2 as YFSETQ. The CDR3 consists of 14 residues. Trimming removed 3 bases from V and 9 bases from J, with 16 bases in between. The CDR3 is CASSYRAKGATIYF. The DNA of the CDR3 is TGCGCCAGCAGCTACCGGGCCAAAGGGGCCACCATATATTTT.

This clonotype was observed many times. CDR3 in DNA: TGCAGTGCTAGGGACCCTTTTCGGAGCACCGGGGAGCTGTTTTTT. Residues: CSARDPFRSTGELFF. The V call is TRBV20-1, the J call TRBJ2-2; D uncertain. This CDR3 spans 15 amino acids. Per the germline V gene, CDR1 is DFQATT and CDR2 is SNEGSKA (reference sequence). Deletions cut 3 bases from V and 4 bases from J, with 15 bases between.

The rearrangement joins TRBV6-5 to TRBJ2-1; maybe TRBD2 (6 bases). The CDR3 consists of 13 residues. Trimming removed 6 bases at V and 4 bases at J, with 10 bases between. Per germline, CDR1 MNHEY and CDR2 SVGAGI. Written as DNA, the CDR3 is TGTGCCAGCAGGAAAGGACTATACAATGAGCAGTTCTTC. It yields the protein CASRKGLYNEQFF.

This clonotype was seen repeatedly, ten times or more. The rearrangement uses TRBV7-9 and TRBJ1-1; D gene ambiguous. Germline assignment: CDR1 SEHNR and CDR2 FQNEAQ (reference sequence). The CDR3 sequence is 11 residues long. Trimming took off 4 bases at V and 7 bases at J, with 7 bases between the two ends. This chain's CDR3 is CASSSLIEAFF. In nucleotides, the CDR3 is TGTGCCAGCAGCTCGCTTATTGAAGCTTTCTTT.

This clonotype was seen only a few times. The V gene is TRBV11-3, the J gene TRBJ2-1, with TRBD2 as a possible D gene (5 bases). The V end lost 2 bases, the J end lost 8 bases, and 16 bases lay between the germline ends. The CDR3 contains 15 residues. Germline loops: CDR1 SGHNT, CDR2 YENEEA. The CDR3 reads CASSLRGESRYEQFF. CDR3 DNA sequence: TGTGCCAGCAGCTTACGGGGAGAATCGCGTTATGAGCAGTTCTTC.

There are many counts of this clonotype. This sequence joins TRBV6-2 or TRBV6-3 and TRBJ2-7, with D possibly being TRBD1 (6 bases). Trimming pared 5 bases from V and 1 base from J, leaving 9 bases between. Germline V gene data show CDR1 as MNHEY and CDR2 as SVGEGT. CDR3 length: 13 residues. CDR3 region: CASSTGLSYEQYF. The CDR3 DNA follows: TGTGCCAGCAGTACAGGGTTGTCCTACGAGCAGTACTTC.

This clonotype was observed a handful of times. The chain couples TRBV5-8 to TRBJ1-1; D remains unclear. V lost 2 bases and J 10 bases, leaving 18 bases between the germline ends. The CDR3 contains 14 residues. From germline, CDR1 is SGHTS and CDR2 YDEGEE. CDR3 loop: CASSFFISQPRAFF. CDR3 bases: TGTGCCAGCAGCTTTTTTATTTCGCAACCACGAGCTTTCTTT.

The chain joins TRBV6-5 to TRBJ1-1; no clear D. This CDR3 comprises 16 residues. Trimming took 0 bases from V and 0 from J, leaving 11 bases between them. Germline V gene sequence: CDR1 MNHEY, CDR2 SVGAGI. The CDR3 DNA reads TGTGCCAGCAGTTACTCGGGGTACGGAGTGAACACTGAAGCTTTCTTT. This encodes CASSYSGYGVNTEAFF.

This clonotype has only a few counts. This rearrangement joins TRBV2 to TRBJ2-2; D is undetermined. The length of the CDR3 is 16 residues. The V and J ends lost 8 bases and 5 bases respectively, with 21 bases between them. Germline V gene data show CDR1 as SNHLY and CDR2 as FYNNEI. CDR3 amino acids: CASLPPRRTVTGELFF. Written as DNA, the CDR3 is TGTGCCAGCCTACCCCCGAGGCGAACGGTAACCGGGGAGCTGTTTTTT.

The chain couples TRBV20-1 to TRBJ2-5; 15 nucleotides match TRBD2. Looked up from germline, CDR1 is DFQATT and CDR2 is SNEGSKA (reference sequence). V lost 1 base and J lost 2; bases outside the gene matches: 2. The length of the CDR3 is 16 residues. The CDR3 sequence: CSARVGLAGGQETQYF. The CDR3 DNA sequence: TGCAGTGCTAGAGTTGGACTAGCGGGGGGGCAAGAGACCCAGTACTTC.

This clonotype was found a few times. The chain employs TRBV5-4 and TRBJ2-3, with D perhaps matching TRBD1 or TRBD2 (5 bases each). V was pared by 2 bases and J by 11 bases, with 18 bases between. Per germline, CDR1 SGHNT and CDR2 YYREEE (reference sequence). CDR3 length: 14 amino acids. CDR3 in amino acids: CASSFGPHSGGQYF. CDR3 in DNA: TGTGCCAGCAGCTTTGGTCCCCACAGTGGGGGGCAGTATTTT.

Only a few counts were recorded for this clonotype. CDR3 amino acids: CASSFWTTEAFF. CDR3 coding DNA: TGTGCCAGTTCTTTTTGGACCACTGAAGCTTTCTTT. V and J are TRBV7-2 and TRBJ1-1; D not certain. In germline, CDR1 is SGHTA, CDR2 FQGNSA. The CDR3 length is 12 residues. The V end lost 9 bases, the J end lost 4 bases, and 12 bases lay between the germline ends.